In this sample, the clone carrying this T cell receptor (beta chain) turned up many times. During its preparation, the TCRbeta library received unique molecular identifiers. TCRdb re-derived calls from the PCR reads in MiXCR, one entry per CDR3 protein. The sample has hundreds of thousands of distinct CDR3 sequences, around 12% seen once; the top ten hold about 2.4%. These data come from a study of T-cell reconstitution after alpha-beta-depleted transplantation in children. This CDR3 is built from 14 residues. Germline CDR1 SEHNR, CDR2 FQNEAQ (reference sequence). With V trimmed by 5 bases and J by 2 bases, 5 bases remained unmatched.

The clonotype comes from a human donor who donated a stem cell graft to a child with acute lymphoblastic leukemia. Sequencing was performed on PBMCs from the stem cell graft donor, taken from the stem cell graft. V gene TRBV7-9 combines with J gene TRBJ1-2; TRBD1 matches at 7 bases. The CDR3 spells CASSPGTENYGYTF. CDR3 nucleotide sequence: TGTGCCAGCAGCCCCGGGACAGAGAACTATGGCTACACCTTC.